This is a list of T cell receptor beta chains from one sample in a study of T-cell memory formation after mild COVID-19. TCRdb called the 5' RACE reads again in MiXCR, with one record for every CDR3 protein. The repertoire consists of 250,000 to 350,000 distinct CDR3 sequences, with around 19% occurring once and the leading ten covering 20% to 25%. Source material: PBMCs or a T cell subset sorted from them (not recorded which). The receptors were gathered from a man younger than 35 who had mild COVID-19 (a few samples of this study predate the infection). Cell type and time point are not known. CDR3s include the opening cysteine and the closing phenylalanine or tryptophan. Fields, in order: CDR3 DNA, CDR3 protein, V gene, clone size, J gene, D gene, CDR3 length. D genes are given only for firm matches. The listing skips clone size in some rows; elsewhere it reads once, few, many or a size class.

cdr3_nt: TGTGCCAGCTCACCAGGGAGTACAGCTTTCTTT
cdr3_aa: CASSPGSTAFF
v_call: TRBV18
clone_size: -
j_call: TRBJ1-1
d_call: -
cdr3_length: 11

cdr3_nt: TGTGCCAGCATCGCTTCAGGAGGAAACACCATATATTTT
cdr3_aa: CASIASGGNTIYF
v_call: TRBV7-9
clone_size: -
j_call: TRBJ1-3
d_call: -
cdr3_length: 13

cdr3_nt: TGTGCCAGCAGCGGGCGACTGCGGACATCCGGGGAGACCCAGTACTTC
cdr3_aa: CASSGRLRTSGETQYF
v_call: TRBV7-9
clone_size: few
j_call: TRBJ2-5
d_call: -
cdr3_length: 16

cdr3_nt: TGTGCCAGCAGCCCCCTCCCACGGGACAGGGGTCCCAACTATGGCTACACCTTC
cdr3_aa: CASSPLPRDRGPNYGYTF
v_call: TRBV11-2
clone_size: -
j_call: TRBJ1-2
d_call: TRBD1
cdr3_length: 18

cdr3_nt: TGCAGTGCAGAGACAGATTCCTCCTACGAGCAGTACTTC
cdr3_aa: CSAETDSSYEQYF
v_call: TRBV20-1
clone_size: -
j_call: TRBJ2-7
d_call: -
cdr3_length: 13

cdr3_nt: TGTGCCAGCAGCCAAGATCACGGGGGCGCCGGGGTAGCTTTCTTT
cdr3_aa: CASSQDHGGAGVAFF
v_call: TRBV4-2
clone_size: few
j_call: TRBJ1-1
d_call: -
cdr3_length: 15

cdr3_nt: TGTGCCAGCTCACCAGGGTGGTGGCTAGCGGAGACAGATACGCAGTATTTT
cdr3_aa: CASSPGWWLAETDTQYF
v_call: TRBV18
clone_size: -
j_call: TRBJ2-3
d_call: TRBD2
cdr3_length: 17

cdr3_nt: TGTGCCAGCAGCCAATGGGAGCAGGTAGCCTACGAGCAGTACTTC
cdr3_aa: CASSQWEQVAYEQYF
v_call: TRBV4-2
clone_size: few
j_call: TRBJ2-7
d_call: -
cdr3_length: 15

cdr3_nt: TGTGCCAGCAGTGAACAAGACTCGGGGGCAACTAATGAAAAACTGTTTTTT
cdr3_aa: CASSEQDSGATNEKLFF
v_call: TRBV6-6
clone_size: few
j_call: TRBJ1-4
d_call: -
cdr3_length: 17

cdr3_nt: TGTGCCATCAGTGGGACCGGGACAGGAGCCACCGGGGAGCTGTTTTTT
cdr3_aa: CAISGTGTGATGELFF
v_call: TRBV10-3
clone_size: -
j_call: TRBJ2-2
d_call: TRBD1
cdr3_length: 16

cdr3_nt: TGCAGTGCTAGAGTGGACTATGGCTACACCTTC
cdr3_aa: CSARVDYGYTF
v_call: TRBV20-1
clone_size: few
j_call: TRBJ1-2
d_call: -
cdr3_length: 11

cdr3_nt: TGTGCCAGCAGTTACCCCCCCCCGGCCTACAATGAGCAGTTCTTC
cdr3_aa: CASSYPPPAYNEQFF
v_call: TRBV6-2/TRBV6-3
clone_size: few
j_call: TRBJ2-1
d_call: -
cdr3_length: 15

cdr3_nt: TGTGCCAGCAGCTCCCGACGGGCCGGAGAGACCCAGTACTTC
cdr3_aa: CASSSRRAGETQYF
v_call: TRBV7-2
clone_size: -
j_call: TRBJ2-5
d_call: -
cdr3_length: 14

cdr3_nt: TGTGCCAGCAGCCACGGGACTAGCGACCCAGATACGCAGTATTTT
cdr3_aa: CASSHGTSDPDTQYF
v_call: TRBV4-2
clone_size: -
j_call: TRBJ2-3
d_call: TRBD2
cdr3_length: 15

cdr3_nt: TGTGCCAGCAGCTCTTCGGGGGGAAGCTCCTACAATGAGCAGTTCTTC
cdr3_aa: CASSSSGGSSYNEQFF
v_call: TRBV7-2
clone_size: few
j_call: TRBJ2-1
d_call: TRBD2
cdr3_length: 16

cdr3_nt: TGCAGCGTTACTCAGCGGGGGAACACCGGGGAGCTGTTTTTT
cdr3_aa: CSVTQRGNTGELFF
v_call: TRBV29-1
clone_size: -
j_call: TRBJ2-2
d_call: TRBD2
cdr3_length: 14

cdr3_nt: TGCAGTGCTAGTTCCCCATCCACCGGGGAGCTGTTTTTT
cdr3_aa: CSASSPSTGELFF
v_call: TRBV20-1
clone_size: few
j_call: TRBJ2-2
d_call: -
cdr3_length: 13

cdr3_nt: TGTGCCAGCAGGGGTGTCTACAATGAGCAGTTCTTC
cdr3_aa: CASRGVYNEQFF
v_call: TRBV2
clone_size: few
j_call: TRBJ2-1
d_call: -
cdr3_length: 12

cdr3_nt: TGTGCCAGCAGCGTAGCGGGGTTCACAGATACGCAGTATTTT
cdr3_aa: CASSVAGFTDTQYF
v_call: TRBV9
clone_size: -
j_call: TRBJ2-3
d_call: -
cdr3_length: 14

cdr3_nt: TGTGCCAGCAGCCAAGAGAGGGGAGGGAATTCACCCCTCCACTTT
cdr3_aa: CASSQERGGNSPLHF
v_call: TRBV4-2
clone_size: once
j_call: TRBJ1-6
d_call: -
cdr3_length: 15

cdr3_nt: TGTGCCAGCAGCCCCATGGCGGGGGGGAACACCGGGGAGCTGTTTTTT
cdr3_aa: CASSPMAGGNTGELFF
v_call: TRBV7-2
clone_size: -
j_call: TRBJ2-2
d_call: TRBD2
cdr3_length: 16

cdr3_nt: TGTGCCAGCAGTGGGCGAGGGGGGGCCACAGATACGCAGTATTTT
cdr3_aa: CASSGRGGATDTQYF
v_call: TRBV25-1
clone_size: -
j_call: TRBJ2-3
d_call: -
cdr3_length: 15

cdr3_nt: TGTGCCAGCAGCTTAGAGGGGACTAACTATGGCTACACCTTC
cdr3_aa: CASSLEGTNYGYTF
v_call: TRBV7-2
clone_size: -
j_call: TRBJ1-2
d_call: -
cdr3_length: 14

cdr3_nt: TGTGCCAGCAGCCCCCCGGCCGCGGGGGGGCGGGAGACCCAGTACTTC
cdr3_aa: CASSPPAAGGRETQYF
v_call: TRBV3-1
clone_size: -
j_call: TRBJ2-5
d_call: TRBD2
cdr3_length: 16

cdr3_nt: TGCGCCAGCAGCCAAGTTTACGGAAAAACCTACGAGCAGTACTTC
cdr3_aa: CASSQVYGKTYEQYF
v_call: TRBV4-1
clone_size: few
j_call: TRBJ2-7
d_call: -
cdr3_length: 15

cdr3_nt: TGTGCCATCAGTGAGTCGAGGGAACTCGGAGCGCAGTATTTT
cdr3_aa: CAISESRELGAQYF
v_call: TRBV10-3
clone_size: -
j_call: TRBJ2-3
d_call: -
cdr3_length: 14